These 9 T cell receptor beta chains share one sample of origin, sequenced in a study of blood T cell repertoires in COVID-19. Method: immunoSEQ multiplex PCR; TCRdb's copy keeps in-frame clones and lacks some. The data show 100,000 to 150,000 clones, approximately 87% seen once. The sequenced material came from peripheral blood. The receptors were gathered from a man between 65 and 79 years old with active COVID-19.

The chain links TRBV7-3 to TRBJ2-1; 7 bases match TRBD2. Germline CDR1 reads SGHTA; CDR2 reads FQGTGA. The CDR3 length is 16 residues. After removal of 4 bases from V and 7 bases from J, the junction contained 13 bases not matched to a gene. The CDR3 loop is CASSSHSGLLGNEQFF. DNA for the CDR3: TGTGCCAGCAGCTCCCATAGCGGGCTCTTGGGAAATGAGCAGTTCTTC.

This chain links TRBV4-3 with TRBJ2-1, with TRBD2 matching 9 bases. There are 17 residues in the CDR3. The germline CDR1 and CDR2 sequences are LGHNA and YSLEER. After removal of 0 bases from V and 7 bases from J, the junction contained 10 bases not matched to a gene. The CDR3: CASSQDDKAGGLNEQFF. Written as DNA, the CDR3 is TGCGCCAGCAGCCAAGATGACAAAGCGGGAGGCCTAAATGAGCAGTTCTTC.

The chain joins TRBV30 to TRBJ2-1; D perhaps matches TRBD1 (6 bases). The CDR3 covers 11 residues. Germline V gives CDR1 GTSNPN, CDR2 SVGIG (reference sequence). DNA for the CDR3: TGTGCAGAGGGGGACTACAATGAGCAGTTCTTC. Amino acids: CAEGDYNEQFF. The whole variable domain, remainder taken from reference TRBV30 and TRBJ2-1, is SQTIHQWPATLVQPVGSPLSLECTVEGTSNPNLYWYRQAAGRGLQLLFYSVGIGQISSEVPQNLSASRPQDRQFILSSKKLLLSDSGFYLCAEGDYNEQFFGPGTRLTVL.

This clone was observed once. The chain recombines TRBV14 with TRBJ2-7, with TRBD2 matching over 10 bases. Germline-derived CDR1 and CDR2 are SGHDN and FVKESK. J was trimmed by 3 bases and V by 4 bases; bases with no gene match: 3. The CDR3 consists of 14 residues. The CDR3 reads CASSRGLAIYEQYF. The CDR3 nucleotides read TGTGCCAGCAGCCGGGGACTAGCGATCTACGAGCAGTACTTC.

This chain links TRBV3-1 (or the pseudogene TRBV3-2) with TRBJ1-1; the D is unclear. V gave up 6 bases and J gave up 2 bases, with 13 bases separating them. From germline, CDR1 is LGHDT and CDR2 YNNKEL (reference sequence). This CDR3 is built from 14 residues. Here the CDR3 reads CASSTAGKNTEAFF. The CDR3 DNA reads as TGTGCCAGCAGTACCGCGGGCAAAAACACTGAAGCTTTCTTT.

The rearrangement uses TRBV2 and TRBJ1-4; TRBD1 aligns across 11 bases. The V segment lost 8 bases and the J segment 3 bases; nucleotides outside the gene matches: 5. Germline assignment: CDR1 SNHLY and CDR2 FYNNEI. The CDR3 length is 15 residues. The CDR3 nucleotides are TGTGCCAGCGCCGGACAGGGGGCGGCTAATGAAAAACTGTTTTTT. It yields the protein CASAGQGAANEKLFF.

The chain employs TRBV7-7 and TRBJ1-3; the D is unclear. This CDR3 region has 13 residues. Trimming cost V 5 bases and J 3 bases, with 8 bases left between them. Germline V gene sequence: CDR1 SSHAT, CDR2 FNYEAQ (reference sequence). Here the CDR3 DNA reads TGTGCCAGCAGCGCGTTAGATGGAAACACCATATATTTT. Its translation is CASSALDGNTIYF. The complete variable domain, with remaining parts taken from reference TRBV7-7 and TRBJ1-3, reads GAGVSQSPRYKVTKRGQDVTLRCDPISSHATLYWYQQALGQGPEFLTYFNYEAQPDKSGLPSDRFSAERPEGSISTLTIQRTEQRDSAMYRCASSALDGNTIYFGEGSWLTVV.

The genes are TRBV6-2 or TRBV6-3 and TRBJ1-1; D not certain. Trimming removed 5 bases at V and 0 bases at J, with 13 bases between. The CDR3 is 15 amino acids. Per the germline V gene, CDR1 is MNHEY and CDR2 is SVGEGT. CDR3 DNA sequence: TGTGCCAGCAGTGTAAGCGGACGGATGAACACTGAAGCTTTCTTT. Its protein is CASSVSGRMNTEAFF.

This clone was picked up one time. Written as DNA, the CDR3 is TGTGCCAGCAGCTTAGCCCGGCTAGCGGGATTGGATGAGCAGTTCTTC. Amino acids: CASSLARLAGLDEQFF. This chain joins TRBV7-2 and TRBJ2-1; 9 bases are shared with TRBD2. The germline V gene has CDR1 SGHTA and CDR2 FQGNSA. The CDR3 totals 16 residues. With 0 bases clipped from V and 8 bases from J, the junction kept 8 bases outside the gene matches.